This paragraph covers one T cell receptor beta chain sequence. The sample belongs to a study of blood T cell repertoires in COVID-19. Overall study: COVID-19 samples from acute and convalescent phases originated in the United States, Italy and Spain. The cDNA or gDNA used as material had been derived from T cells, B-cell-depleted T cells, or PBMCs.

Original processing notes: Nucleated cell number was recorded as an estimate derived from reference gene primer amplification. Clones were read by immunoSEQ multiplex PCR, and TCRdb kept only the in-frame ones, dropping some. The V and J calls and the clone size are those of that table, but D and trimming were determined from the DNA. The data hold approximately 300,000 clones, with more than 75% observed a single time. From germline, CDR1 is MNHEY and CDR2 SVGEGT. V dropped 6 bases and J dropped 2 bases, with 10 bases sitting between them. There are 13 residues in the CDR3. This receptor was obtained from a man in his fifties or sixties with active or convalescent COVID-19. The chain combines TRBV6-2 or TRBV6-3 with TRBJ1-2, with no clear D. Source material: peripheral blood. The CDR3 DNA reads as TGTGCCAGCAGCCTACTACCAAACTATGGCTACACCTTC. Its protein product is CASSLLPNYGYTF.